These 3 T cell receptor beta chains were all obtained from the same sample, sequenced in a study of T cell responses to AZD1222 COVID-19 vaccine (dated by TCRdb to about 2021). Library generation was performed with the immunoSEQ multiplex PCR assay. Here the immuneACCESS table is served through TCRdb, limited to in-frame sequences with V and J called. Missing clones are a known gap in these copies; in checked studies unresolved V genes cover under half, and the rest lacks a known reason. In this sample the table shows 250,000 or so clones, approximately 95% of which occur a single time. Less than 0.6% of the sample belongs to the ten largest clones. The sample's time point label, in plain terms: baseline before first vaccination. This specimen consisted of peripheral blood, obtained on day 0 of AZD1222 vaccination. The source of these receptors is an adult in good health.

CDR3: CASSQDRRVSTQYF. Here the CDR3 DNA reads TGTGCCAGCAGCCAAGATAGGAGGGTATCTACGCAGTATTTT. The chain couples TRBV4-2 to TRBJ2-3; tentative D call: TRBD2 (6 bases). Germline CDR1 is LGHNA and CDR2 is YNFKEQ. V lost 0 bases and J 8 bases, leaving 12 bases between the germline ends. The CDR3 is 14 residues long.

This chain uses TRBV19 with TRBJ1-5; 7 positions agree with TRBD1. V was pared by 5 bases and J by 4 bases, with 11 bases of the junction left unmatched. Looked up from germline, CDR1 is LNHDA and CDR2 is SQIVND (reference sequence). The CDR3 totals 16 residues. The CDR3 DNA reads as TGTGCCAGTAGTGAAGGGACAGCCGGACGGAATCAGCCCCAGCATTTT. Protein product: CASSEGTAGRNQPQHF.

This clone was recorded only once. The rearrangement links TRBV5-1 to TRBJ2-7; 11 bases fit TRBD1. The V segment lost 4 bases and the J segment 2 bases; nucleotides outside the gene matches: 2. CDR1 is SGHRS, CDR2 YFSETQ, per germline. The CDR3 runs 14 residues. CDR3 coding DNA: TGCGCCAGCAGCCCGGGACAGGGGGCCTACGAGCAGTACTTC. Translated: CASSPGQGAYEQYF. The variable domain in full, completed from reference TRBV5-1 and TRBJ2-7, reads KAGVTQTPRYLIKTRGQQVTLSCSPISGHRSVSWYQQTPGQGLQFLFEYFSETQRNKGNFPGRFSGRQFSNSRSEMNVSTLELGDSALYLCASSPGQGAYEQYFGPGTRLTVT.